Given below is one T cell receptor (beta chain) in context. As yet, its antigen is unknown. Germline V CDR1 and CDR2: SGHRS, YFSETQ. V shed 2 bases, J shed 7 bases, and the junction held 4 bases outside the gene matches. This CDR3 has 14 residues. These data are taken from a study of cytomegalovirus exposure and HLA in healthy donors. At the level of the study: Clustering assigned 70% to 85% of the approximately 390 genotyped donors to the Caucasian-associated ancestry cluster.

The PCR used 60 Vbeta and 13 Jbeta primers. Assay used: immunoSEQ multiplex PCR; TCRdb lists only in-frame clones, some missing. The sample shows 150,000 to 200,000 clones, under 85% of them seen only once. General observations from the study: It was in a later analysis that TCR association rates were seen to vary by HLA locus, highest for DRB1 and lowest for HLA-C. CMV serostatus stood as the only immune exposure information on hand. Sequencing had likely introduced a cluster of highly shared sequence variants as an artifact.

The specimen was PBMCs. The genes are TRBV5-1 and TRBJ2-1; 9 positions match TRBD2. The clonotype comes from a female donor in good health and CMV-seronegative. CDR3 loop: CASSFASGKNEQFF. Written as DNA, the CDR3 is TGCGCCAGCAGCTTCGCTAGCGGGAAGAATGAGCAGTTCTTC.